A selection of T cell receptor beta chains follows, all from one sample in a study of cytomegalovirus exposure and HLA in healthy donors. Generated by immunoSEQ multiplex PCR, the TCRdb table keeps only in-frame clones and is missing some. The repertoire holds about 170,000 clones, with 82% as singletons. The sequenced sample consisted of PBMCs. These receptors were taken from a male donor in good health and CMV-seronegative. Each CDR3 is given with its conserved first and last residue. A D gene is named only where the DNA matches it firmly. Not every row has a clone size; where given, it reads once, few, many or a size class.

V gene	J gene	clone size	D gene	CDR3 DNA	CDR3 protein
TRBV6-1	TRBJ1-1	-	-	TGTGCCAGCAGAGAAGGGACACCCCTTGGTGGAGCTTTCTTT	CASREGTPLGGAFF
TRBV9	TRBJ1-1	-	-	TGTGCCAGCAGCGTAGAACCGGGGAACACTGAAGCTTTCTTT	CASSVEPGNTEAFF
TRBV2	TRBJ2-5	-	TRBD2	TGTGCCAGCAGTGCGGGGGGGGTCCAAGAGACCCAGTACTTC	CASSAGGVQETQYF
TRBV9	TRBJ2-2	-	-	TGTGCCAGCAGCGTCCGGGGTGACACCGGGGAGCTGTTTTTT	CASSVRGDTGELFF
TRBV6-5	TRBJ1-5	few	TRBD1	TGTGCCAGCAGTAGAGGGACAGGGGGAGGGCGGCCCCAGCATTTT	CASSRGTGGGRPQHF
TRBV6-6	TRBJ2-2	-	TRBD1	TGTGCCAGCAGTTACCAACAGGGGGCGAACACCGGGGAGCTGTTTTTT	CASSYQQGANTGELFF
TRBV5-8	TRBJ2-7	-	-	TGTGCCAGCAGCCACAGGGTGGGCCGGGAGCAGTACTTC	CASSHRVGREQYF
TRBV5-6	TRBJ1-4	-	TRBD1	TGTGCCAGCAGCTCGGAGGACAGGATTAAAGATTTT	CASSSEDRIKDF
TRBV19	TRBJ2-7	-	-	TGTGCCAGTAGTCCTAACGTAGCCTACGAGCAGTACTTC	CASSPNVAYEQYF
TRBV11-3	TRBJ1-1	-	-	TGTGCCAGCAGCTTAGCTCACTTATCCGAGAACACTGAAGCTTTCTTT	CASSLAHLSENTEAFF
TRBV13	TRBJ2-7	-	TRBD2	TGTGCCAGCAGCTTTGCGGGAGACGTAACCTACGAGCAGTACTTC	CASSFAGDVTYEQYF
TRBV6-4	TRBJ2-6	many	-	TGTGCCAGCAGTGACGACAGCTCTGGGGCCAACGTCCTGACTTTC	CASSDDSSGANVLTF
TRBV6-5	TRBJ1-1	-	-	TGTGCCAGCAGCACACTTGACAACTCAAACACTGAAGCTTTCTTT	CASSTLDNSNTEAFF
TRBV11-2	TRBJ2-3	-	TRBD1	TGTGCCAGCAGCTGGTTGGGACAGGGAGAGACAGATACGCAGTATTTT	CASSWLGQGETDTQYF
TRBV10-3	TRBJ1-2	once	-	TGTGCCATCAGTGAGTCACGGGAAGCTAACTATGGCTACACCTTC	CAISESREANYGYTF
TRBV27	TRBJ2-5	-	TRBD2	TGTGCCAGCAGTTTGACTAGCGGGAGGACCCAAGAGACCCAGTACTTC	CASSLTSGRTQETQYF
TRBV5-4	TRBJ2-7	-	-	TGTGCCAGCAGCGAGCAACGACAGTCCCAGTACTTC	CASSEQRQSQYF
TRBV15	TRBJ1-4	-	TRBD1	TGTGCCACCAGCAGAGACGGGGACAGGGGCGAAAAACTGTTTTTT	CATSRDGDRGEKLFF
TRBV7-9	TRBJ1-2	-	-	TGTGCCAGCAGCGCAGAGGGTTTGGGGTATGGTGGCTACACCTTC	CASSAEGLGYGGYTF
TRBV5-4	TRBJ1-2	-	-	TGTGCCAGCAGTCCTGACAGCAACTATGGCTACACCTTC	CASSPDSNYGYTF
TRBV2	TRBJ2-1	few	-	TGTGCCAGCAGTGAAAGGGGTGAGCAGTTCTTC	CASSERGEQFF
TRBV9	TRBJ2-7	-	-	TGTGCCAGCAGCGTAGGGCTCGACTACGAGCAGTACTTC	CASSVGLDYEQYF
TRBV6-1	TRBJ1-2	-	TRBD1	TGTGCCGCGGACAGGGACTATGGCTACACCTTC	CAADRDYGYTF
TRBV11-3	TRBJ2-1	few	TRBD2	TGTGCCAGCAGCTCTGAGTGGGGGGGCAATGAGCAGTTCTTC	CASSSEWGGNEQFF
TRBV19	TRBJ2-1	-	TRBD2	TGTGCCAGTAGTCGGGGCGGGGGGATCTACAATGAGCAGTTCTTC	CASSRGGGIYNEQFF
TRBV7-6	TRBJ1-3	once	-	TGTGCCAGCAGCCGCGAGGTCGGCGGAAACACCATATATTTT	CASSREVGGNTIYF
TRBV27	TRBJ2-5	-	-	TGTGCCAGCAGAACCCACAACCAAGAGACCCAGTACTTC	CASRTHNQETQYF
TRBV11-2	TRBJ2-5	-	-	TGTGCCAGCAGCGGGCGAGAGACCCAGTACTTC	CASSGRETQYF
TRBV19	TRBJ1-4	-	-	TGTGCCAGTTGCCTCTTGTTATCGTGGGAGAATGAAAAACTGTTTTTT	CASCLLLSWENEKLFF
TRBV19	TRBJ2-2	-	TRBD1	TGTGCCAGTAGTACTTGGACAGGGATCACCGGGGAGCTGTTTTTT	CASSTWTGITGELFF
TRBV18	TRBJ1-1	-	-	TGTGCCAGCTCACCACAAGGGGACACTGAAGCTTTCTTT	CASSPQGDTEAFF